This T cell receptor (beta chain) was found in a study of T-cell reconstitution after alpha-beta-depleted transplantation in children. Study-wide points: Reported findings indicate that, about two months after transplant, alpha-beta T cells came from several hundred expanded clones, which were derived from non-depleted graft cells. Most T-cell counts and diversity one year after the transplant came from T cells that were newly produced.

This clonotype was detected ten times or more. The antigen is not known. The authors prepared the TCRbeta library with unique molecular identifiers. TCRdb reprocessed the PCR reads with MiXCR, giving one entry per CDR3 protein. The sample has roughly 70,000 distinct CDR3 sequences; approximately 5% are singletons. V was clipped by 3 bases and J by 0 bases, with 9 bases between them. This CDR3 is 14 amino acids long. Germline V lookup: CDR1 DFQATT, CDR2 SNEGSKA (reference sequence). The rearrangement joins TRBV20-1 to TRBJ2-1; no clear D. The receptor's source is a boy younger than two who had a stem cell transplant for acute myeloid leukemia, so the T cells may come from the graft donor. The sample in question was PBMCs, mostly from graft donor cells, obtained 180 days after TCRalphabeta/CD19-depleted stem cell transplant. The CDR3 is CSASGGSSYNEQFF. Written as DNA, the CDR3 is TGCAGTGCTAGTGGCGGAAGCTCCTACAATGAGCAGTTCTTC.